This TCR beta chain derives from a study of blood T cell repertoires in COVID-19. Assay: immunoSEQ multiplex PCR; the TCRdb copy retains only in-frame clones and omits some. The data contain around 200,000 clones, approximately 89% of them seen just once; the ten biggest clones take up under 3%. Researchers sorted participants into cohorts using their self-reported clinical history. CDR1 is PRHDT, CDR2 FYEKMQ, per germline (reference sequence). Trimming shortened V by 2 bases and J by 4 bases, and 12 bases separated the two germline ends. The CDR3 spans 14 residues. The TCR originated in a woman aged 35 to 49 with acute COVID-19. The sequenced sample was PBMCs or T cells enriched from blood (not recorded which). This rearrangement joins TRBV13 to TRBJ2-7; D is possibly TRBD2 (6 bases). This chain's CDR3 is CASSLWSGGYEQYF. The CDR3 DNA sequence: TGTGCCAGCAGCTTATGGAGCGGAGGGTACGAGCAGTACTTC.